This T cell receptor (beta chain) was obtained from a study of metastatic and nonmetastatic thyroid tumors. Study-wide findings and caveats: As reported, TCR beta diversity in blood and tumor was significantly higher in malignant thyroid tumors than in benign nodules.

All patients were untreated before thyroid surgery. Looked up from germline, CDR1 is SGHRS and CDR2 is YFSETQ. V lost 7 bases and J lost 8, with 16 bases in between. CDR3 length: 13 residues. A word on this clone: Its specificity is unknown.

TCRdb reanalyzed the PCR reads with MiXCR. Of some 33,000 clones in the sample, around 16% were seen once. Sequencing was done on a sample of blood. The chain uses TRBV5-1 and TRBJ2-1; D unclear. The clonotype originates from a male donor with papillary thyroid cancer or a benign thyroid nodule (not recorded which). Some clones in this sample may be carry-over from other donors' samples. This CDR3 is CASCLGGWDEQFF. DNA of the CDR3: TGCGCCAGCTGTCTCGGTGGGTGGGATGAGCAGTTCTTC.